This record looks at one TCR beta chain sequence and its context. No antigen is known for it. This sample stems from a study of T cell responses to AZD1222 COVID-19 vaccine. Study-level results: AZD1222 recipients seropositive at baseline numbered only 5 or 6. CD4 TCRs linked to vaccination spanned spike, dominating at 160-218 and 743-854. Elevations in Spike-specific TCR breadth and depth followed administration of two AZD1222 doses. Among spike-specific TCRs, nearly half reportedly target unmutated variant regions.

The method was immunoSEQ multiplex PCR; TCRdb's version includes in-frame clones alone and lacks a portion of them. The sample records about 150,000 clones, 80% to 95% being singletons. Germline assignment: CDR1 MDHEN and CDR2 SYDVKM. This CDR3 has 17 amino acids. V shed 6 bases and J 2 bases; nucleotides not matched to a gene: 9. J is TRBJ2-3 and V is TRBV28; 12 nucleotides agree with TRBD2. The clonotype originates from an adult in good health. Sequenced here: peripheral blood, sampled on day 0 of AZD1222 vaccination. CDR3: CASSPIGLAGITDTQYF. The CDR3 bases are TGTGCCAGCAGCCCAATAGGACTAGCGGGGATCACAGATACGCAGTATTTT. Using reference TRBV28 and TRBJ2-3 for the parts outside the CDR3, the full variable domain is DVKVTQSSRYLVKRTGEKVFLECVQDMDHENMFWYRQDPGLGLRLIYFSYDVKMKEKGDIPEGYSVSREKKERFSLILESASTNQTSMYLCASSPIGLAGITDTQYFGPGTRLTVL.